This T cell receptor beta chain was documented in a study of CD4 T cell repertoires in COVID-19. Study-wide background: Relabeled CFSE-low cells, IL-2-expanded for approximately 10 days, met spikes from other coronaviruses. Findings and limits, study-wide: Sharing of several most expanded SARS-CoV-2-reactive clonotypes across memory subsets suggested intraclonal diversification. Some SARS-CoV-2 clonotypes, between about 6.5 and 26%, recurred in SARS-CoV and/or HKU1 cultures.

Measured with immunoSEQ multiplex PCR; TCRdb has only the in-frame clones, and not every one. In the table there are thousands of clones, roughly 80% of which are singletons. Sequencing was done directly on freshly isolated, uncultured memory T cells. Regarding this clone: Its antigen is not identified.

The J segment lost 3 bases and the V segment lost 2 bases, leaving 4 bases of the junction unmatched. Germline V lookup: CDR1 KGHSH, CDR2 LQKENI. This CDR3 has 14 amino acids. The sample was effector memory CD4+ T cells from blood, taken before the COVID-19 pandemic. The chain is built from TRBV18 and TRBJ2-7; 7 bases align to TRBD1. This TCR came from a human donor who had COVID-19. The CDR3 DNA is TGTGCCAGCTCACCAACCGGGACAGACTACGAGCAGTACTTC. Its protein product is CASSPTGTDYEQYF.